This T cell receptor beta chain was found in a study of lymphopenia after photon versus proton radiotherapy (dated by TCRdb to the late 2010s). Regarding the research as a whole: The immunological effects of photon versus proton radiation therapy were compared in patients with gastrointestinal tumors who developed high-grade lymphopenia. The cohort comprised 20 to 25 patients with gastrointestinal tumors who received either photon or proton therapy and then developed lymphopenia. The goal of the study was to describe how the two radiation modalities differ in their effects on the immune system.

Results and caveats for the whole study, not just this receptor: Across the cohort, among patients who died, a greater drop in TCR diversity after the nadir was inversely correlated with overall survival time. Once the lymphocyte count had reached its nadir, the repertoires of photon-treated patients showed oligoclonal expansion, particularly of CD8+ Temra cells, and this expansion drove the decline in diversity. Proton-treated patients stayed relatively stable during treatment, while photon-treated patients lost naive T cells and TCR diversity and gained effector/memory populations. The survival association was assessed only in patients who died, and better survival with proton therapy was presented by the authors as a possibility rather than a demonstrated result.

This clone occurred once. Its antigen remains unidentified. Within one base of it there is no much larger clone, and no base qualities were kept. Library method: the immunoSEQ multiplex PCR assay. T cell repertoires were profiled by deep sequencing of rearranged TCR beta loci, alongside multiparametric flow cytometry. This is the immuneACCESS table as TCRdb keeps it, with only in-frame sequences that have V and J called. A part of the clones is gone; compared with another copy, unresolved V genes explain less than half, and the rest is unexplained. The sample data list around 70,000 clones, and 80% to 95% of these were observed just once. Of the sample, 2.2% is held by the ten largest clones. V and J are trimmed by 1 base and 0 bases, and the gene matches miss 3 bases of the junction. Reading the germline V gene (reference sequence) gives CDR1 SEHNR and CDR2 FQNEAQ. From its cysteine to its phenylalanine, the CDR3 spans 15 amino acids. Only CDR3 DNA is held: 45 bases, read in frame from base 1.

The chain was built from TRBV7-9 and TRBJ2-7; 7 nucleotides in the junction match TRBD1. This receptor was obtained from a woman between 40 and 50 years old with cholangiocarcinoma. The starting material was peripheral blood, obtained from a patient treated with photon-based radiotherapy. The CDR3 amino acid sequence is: CASSLVTGHSYEQYF. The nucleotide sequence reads TGTGCCAGCAGCTTAGTGACAGGGCACTCCTACGAGCAGTACTTC.